This TCR beta chain derives from a study of technical replicates of blood from a handful of donors. Sequenced by immunoSEQ multiplex PCR; TCRdb stores in-frame clones only, minus some. The sample holds 13,000 to 15,000 clones, just under 85% seen once. This CDR3 is built from 18 residues. Germline loops: CDR1 PRHDT, CDR2 FYEKMQ (reference sequence). The V end lost 4 bases, the J end lost 2 bases, and 22 bases lay between the germline ends. This sequence originates from a human donor in good health. The specimen sequenced was PBMCs. The V call is TRBV13, the J call TRBJ2-3, with D possibly TRBD2 on 6 matching bases. The CDR3 DNA is TGTGCCAGCAGCTCTCCGAGCGGGTCCACCGACTACACAGATACGCAGTATTTT. Translated: CASSSPSGSTDYTDTQYF.